The T cell receptor beta chain under discussion was sequenced for a study of blood T cell repertoires in COVID-19 (dated by TCRdb to the early 2020s). Background for the entire study: Samples from collaborators originated in the United States, Italy and Spain and spanned both the acute and convalescent phases of COVID-19. The samples were drawn from the first 160 participants of the ongoing ImmuneRACE study and from some 1,300 subjects provided by 6 global collaborators. The repertoires were released in a freely available public database meant as a resource for research on the immune response to SARS-CoV-2. The prospective study material was composed of cDNA or gDNA derived from T cells, B-cell-depleted T cells, or PBMCs. Subjects who had been exposed to COVID-19, were actively infected with it, or had recovered from it provided the deeply sampled blood TCRbeta repertoires that made up the dataset. HLA class I and class II types, where available, came from metadata supplied by the sample provider rather than from assay-based typing. A de-identified subject ID, COVID-19 status, age in years and sex were almost always included in the sample metadata.

TCRbeta CDR3 regions were amplified from genomic DNA by means of the immunoSEQ Assay, a bias-controlled multiplex PCR. The paper's data handling went like this. Within the assay, amplification of reference gene primers was used to estimate how many nucleated cells each sample contained. Sequence reads were collapsed and filtered to measure the absolute abundance of every unique TCRbeta CDR3 rearrangement. For each sample, productive Simpson clonality was calculated by taking the square root of Simpson's diversity index across productive rearrangements. The table was pulled from immuneACCESS by TCRdb, which kept in-frame rearrangements only. Such tables lose some clones; where checked, under half of the loss comes from unresolved V genes, and the rest has no known cause. V and J calls plus clone size are reproduced from that table; the DNA served to infer D and trimming. This sample comprises 300,000 or so clones, about 90% of them detected only once. 2.5% to 3.5% of the sample is taken by the ten largest.

Broad study findings and their caveats: The quantity of clinical and demographic metadata differed by source and by participant and was supplied without curation.

Participants in the prospective study were enrolled through a virtual design, were aged roughly 18 to 100 years, and lived in approximately 24 United States geographic areas. Cohort assignment in the prospective study relied on participant-reported clinical history from a screening survey and a study questionnaire. Exposed participants were defined as having been in contact with someone with a PCR-confirmed or clinician-diagnosed COVID-19 case within 2 weeks of study entry. Each participant in the prospective study had whole blood, serum and a nasopharyngeal or oropharyngeal swab collected by mobile phlebotomists. Over a roughly 2-month period, participants in the prospective study had the option of providing additional blood draws and questionnaires. Prospective study blood samples were shipped either frozen or at room temperature before DNA extraction. Remarks on this clone: No cognate antigen has been identified for it. Nothing much larger sits one base from this clone, and base qualities are not available.

V loses 5 bases, J loses 6 bases, and the germline ends lie 12 bases apart. The germline V gene (reference sequence) specifies LGHDT as CDR1 and YNNKEL as CDR2. Spanning cysteine to phenylalanine, the CDR3 consists of 13 amino acids. Only CDR3 DNA remains: 39 bases, in frame from the first base. The rearranged segments are TRBV3-1 (or the pseudogene TRBV3-2) and TRBJ2-3; tentative D gene TRBD1, with 6 bases matching. Sequencing used PBMCs or T cells enriched from blood (not recorded which). This TCR was recovered from a woman aged 45 to 65 who had been exposed to COVID-19. CDR3 protein: CASSTGTFDTQYF. The DNA sequence is given as TGTGCCAGCAGCACGGGGACATTCGATACGCAGTATTTT.